The subject of this entry is one T cell receptor (beta chain). This CDR3 is built from 17 residues. V lost 3 bases and J lost 5; bases outside the gene matches: 14. The germline V gene encodes CDR1 SGHNT and CDR2 YYREEE (reference sequence). Assay used: immunoSEQ multiplex PCR; TCRdb lists only in-frame clones, some missing. This sample has some 250,000 clones, with around 86% found just once. The data derive from a study of blood T cell repertoires in COVID-19. The specimen was peripheral blood. The rearrangement uses TRBV5-4 and TRBJ2-3; 8 nucleotides match TRBD2. The TCR originated in an elderly man with acute or convalescent COVID-19. CDR3 loop: CASSSWGSGISGDTQYF. CDR3 DNA: TGTGCCAGCAGCTCCTGGGGTAGCGGGATTTCGGGAGATACGCAGTATTTT.